This entry lists 21 T cell receptor beta chains sequenced from one sample in a study of T cell responses to AZD1222 COVID-19 vaccine. Assay: immunoSEQ multiplex PCR; the TCRdb copy retains only in-frame clones and omits some. The table lists roughly 150,000 clones, 88% of them singletons. This specimen consisted of peripheral blood, obtained on day 0 of AZD1222 vaccination. The receptor source for this set is an adult in good health.

The chain uses TRBV28 and TRBJ1-4, with D possibly TRBD1 on 5 matching bases. Germline V gene sequence: CDR1 MDHEN, CDR2 SYDVKM. The CDR3 is made up of 14 amino acids. The V end lost 2 bases, the J end lost 5 bases, and 9 bases lay between the germline ends. As DNA, the CDR3 is TGTGCCAGCAGTTTAACGGCAGGGAATGAAAAACTGTTTTTT. Residues: CASSLTAGNEKLFF.

The genes are TRBV28 and TRBJ2-2; D remains ambiguous. This CDR3 spans 14 amino acids. CDR1 MDHEN and CDR2 SYDVKM come from the germline V gene. Trimming took 6 bases from V and 6 from J, leaving 14 bases between them. This CDR3 is CASRSDVAPGELFF. Here the CDR3 DNA reads TGTGCCAGCAGGTCCGACGTAGCCCCCGGGGAGCTGTTTTTT.

This clone was seen only once. CDR3 sequence: CASSSQGAFGNTIYF. The CDR3 DNA is TGTGCCAGCAGCTCACAGGGGGCCTTTGGAAACACCATATATTTT. This chain uses TRBV7-2 with TRBJ1-3, with 9 bases matching TRBD1. Germline V lookup: CDR1 SGHTA, CDR2 FQGNSA. The junction had 4 bases not matched to a gene; V was cut back by 4 bases and J by 3 bases. The CDR3 covers 15 residues.

The chain carries TRBV28 and TRBJ1-2; tentatively, D is TRBD1 (5 bases). The ends were cut back, 6 bases at V and 6 bases at J, with 17 bases in the middle. The CDR3 loop spans 14 amino acids. From germline, CDR1 is MDHEN and CDR2 SYDVKM. CDR3 sequence: CASRPTGVKHGYTF. The DNA for the CDR3 is TGTGCCAGCAGGCCTACGGGGGTGAAGCATGGCTACACCTTC.

This rearrangement joins TRBV7-9 to TRBJ2-7, with TRBD1 matching over 7 bases. The germline V gene has CDR1 SEHNR and CDR2 FQNEAQ (reference sequence). This CDR3 region has 12 residues. The V segment lost 5 bases and the J segment 7 bases; nucleotides outside the gene matches: 5. CDR3 DNA: TGTGCCAGCAGCGGATCGACAGGGGAGCAGTACTTC. Residues: CASSGSTGEQYF.

This clone has a handful of counts. The genes are TRBV2 and TRBJ2-7; D gene ambiguous. Germline assignment: CDR1 SNHLY and CDR2 FYNNEI. This CDR3 has 11 residues. V was cut by 5 bases and J by 7 bases, with 9 bases left in between. CDR3 residues: CASSSFLEQYF. Written as DNA, the CDR3 is TGTGCCAGCAGTTCTTTTCTGGAGCAGTACTTC.

The chain combines TRBV5-4 with TRBJ1-1; tentatively, D is TRBD1 (5 bases). Germline CDR1 is SGHNT and CDR2 is YYREEE (reference sequence). The length of the CDR3 is 14 residues. V dropped 3 bases and J dropped 5 bases, with 14 bases sitting between them. The CDR3 loop is CASSSPDRRTEAFF. CDR3 nucleotides: TGTGCCAGCAGCTCCCCCGACAGACGGACTGAAGCTTTCTTT.

The chain has TRBV6-5 and TRBJ1-6, with D tentatively TRBD1 (5 bases). Per germline, CDR1 MNHEY and CDR2 SVGAGI. Between the trimmed V and J ends, which lost 6 bases and 9 bases, there was a span of 18 bases. The CDR3 spans 15 residues. The CDR3 DNA is TGTGCCAGCAGGGATGGGACGGCCCTTCGTTCACCCCTCCACTTT. This sequence encodes CASRDGTALRSPLHF.

The J gene is TRBJ1-2, the V gene TRBV30; D is undetermined. The V gene lost 4 bases and the J gene lost 6 bases, with 21 bases spanning the gap. Germline V gene sequence: CDR1 GTSNPN, CDR2 SVGIG (reference sequence). The length of the CDR3 is 15 residues. CDR3: CAWTQTGGGIDGYTF. DNA of the CDR3: TGTGCCTGGACCCAGACCGGAGGAGGTATAGATGGCTACACCTTC.

This clone was counted only a few times. The chain couples TRBV7-9 to TRBJ1-2, with D possibly being TRBD1 (5 bases). This CDR3 contains 17 residues. Germline V gives CDR1 SEHNR, CDR2 FQNEAQ (reference sequence). Trimming pared 6 bases from V and 4 bases from J, leaving 24 bases between. CDR3 loop: CASRQQAPRSLFYGYTF. The CDR3 DNA sequence: TGTGCCAGCAGACAACAGGCCCCTCGGAGTCTCTTCTATGGCTACACCTTC.

This clone occurred a few times. The CDR3 spells CASTGQAYGYTF. In nucleotides, the CDR3 is TGTGCCAGCACCGGACAGGCCTATGGCTACACCTTC. The chain uses TRBV28 and TRBJ1-2; 7 bases agree with TRBD1. The CDR3 has 12 amino acids. Germline CDR1 MDHEN, CDR2 SYDVKM. V was clipped by 7 bases and J by 4 bases; unmatched bases: 3.

The V and J genes are TRBV11-2 and TRBJ2-1; a weak D match, TRBD1 (6 bases). Trimming cost V 6 bases and J 6 bases, with 9 bases left between them. The CDR3 covers 12 residues. Germline-derived CDR1 and CDR2 are SGHAT and FQNNGV. The CDR3, as DNA: TGTGCCAGCAGTCGCAGGGGCAATGAGCAGTTCTTC. Translating gives CASSRRGNEQFF.

This chain uses TRBV6-1 with TRBJ2-7; TRBD1 might be the D (6 bases). The germline CDR1 and CDR2 sequences are MNHNS and SASEGT. The V gene lost 10 bases and the J gene lost 3 bases, with 22 bases spanning the gap. This CDR3 has 15 amino acids. The CDR3: CATHPGVGAGYEQYF. CDR3 sequence (DNA): TGTGCCACCCACCCAGGGGTTGGGGCGGGCTACGAGCAGTACTTC.

The chain employs TRBV6-6 and TRBJ1-5; D gene uncertain. The ends were cut back, 11 bases at V and 0 bases at J, with 14 bases in the middle. This CDR3 is 14 amino acids long. CDR1 MNHNY and CDR2 SVGAGI come from the germline V gene (reference sequence). CDR3 nucleotides: TGTGCCTGCTCGACCGAGTATAGCAATCAGCCCCAGCATTTT. Its translation: CACSTEYSNQPQHF.

This chain joins TRBV3-1 (or the pseudogene TRBV3-2) and TRBJ1-5, with D hard to call. The CDR3 consists of 14 residues. The germline V gene encodes CDR1 LGHDT and CDR2 YNNKEL (reference sequence). V gave up 1 base and J gave up 8 bases, with 12 bases separating them. CDR3 sequence reads: CASSQAGYGEPQHF. The CDR3 nucleotides are TGTGCCAGCAGCCAAGCAGGTTACGGGGAGCCCCAGCATTTT.

A remark on this clone: A far larger clone is a single base away, which makes a read error likely. This chain connects TRBV19 to TRBJ2-5, with TRBD2 identical over 8 bases. The germline V gene encodes CDR1 LNHDA and CDR2 SQIVND (reference sequence). After removal of 8 bases from V and 1 base from J, the junction contained 12 bases not matched to a gene. The CDR3 is 16 amino acids. The CDR3 DNA follows: TGTGCCAGTTGTCTCCGGGGGCGGGGGGCCCAAGAGACCCAGTACTTC. Its protein product is CASCLRGRGAQETQYF.

The CDR3 nucleotides read TGTGCCAGCAGTTATGGGAGAAAACAGGGGGACACTGAAGCTTTCTTT. Its translation is CASSYGRKQGDTEAFF. This chain connects TRBV6-6 to TRBJ1-1; 8 bases align to TRBD1. Germline CDR1 reads MNHNY; CDR2 reads SVGAGI (reference sequence). V dropped 3 bases and J dropped 3; count of bases not matched to a gene: 9. The CDR3 spans 16 residues.

V usage is TRBV2 and J usage is TRBJ2-1; 10 bases are a match to TRBD2. The ends lost 6 bases at V and 9 bases at J; junction bases unmatched: 14. The CDR3 sequence is 16 residues long. Germline lookup yields CDR1 SNHLY and CDR2 FYNNEI. CDR3 in amino acids: CASRVLAGASSSEQFF. In DNA, the CDR3 is TGTGCCAGCAGGGTCCTAGCGGGAGCGAGCTCTAGTGAGCAGTTCTTC.

This clone has only a few counts. The gene calls are TRBV11-1 and TRBJ1-1; D gene ambiguous. The CDR3 totals 14 residues. Germline V CDR1 and CDR2: SGHAT, FQDESV (reference sequence). Trimming stripped 2 bases from V and 0 bases from J, with 7 bases between. The CDR3 here is CASSLRLVNTEAFF. Here the CDR3 DNA reads TGTGCCAGCAGCTTACGGTTGGTGAACACTGAAGCTTTCTTT. Drawing the rest from reference TRBV11-1 and TRBJ1-1, the complete variable domain is EAEVAQSPRYKITEKSQAVAFWCDPISGHATLYWYRQILGQGPELLVQFQDESVVDDSQLPKDRFSAERLKGVDSTLKIQPAELGDSAMYLCASSLRLVNTEAFFGQGTRLTVV.

The V call is TRBV5-5, the J call TRBJ1-1; D possibly corresponds to TRBD1 (5 bases). Germline V gene lookup returns CDR1 SGHKS and CDR2 YYEKEE (reference sequence). The CDR3 has 15 residues. Between the trimmed V and J ends, which lost 4 bases and 0 bases, there was a span of 13 bases. The CDR3 DNA sequence: TGTGCCAGCAGCCCGATACAGGAGATGAACACTGAAGCTTTCTTT. This encodes CASSPIQEMNTEAFF.

The chain is built from TRBV6-5 and TRBJ2-1; no definite D call. Germline V gene sequence: CDR1 MNHEY, CDR2 SVGAGI. The CDR3 spans 11 residues. V was clipped by 6 bases and J by 4 bases, with 4 bases between them. CDR3 loop: CASRGYNEQFF. CDR3 nucleotides: TGTGCCAGCAGAGGTTACAATGAGCAGTTCTTC.